Many counts were recorded for the clone carrying this TCR beta chain. What it binds is not known. In germline, CDR1 is SQVTM, CDR2 ANQGSEA. The ends were cut back, 2 bases at V and 6 bases at J, with 13 bases in the middle. The length of the CDR3 is 13 residues. This sample was included in a study of T cells in Graves' hyperthyroidism and ophthalmopathy. General study results and limits: Clonotypes that were expanded in thyroid above 0.001 mostly appeared in blood too.

Researchers amplified the TCR beta CDR3 regions from RNA transcripts. When the TCR CDR3 underwent first-round RT-PCR, the HTBI primer set was used. TCRdb re-analysed the multiplex PCR reads in MiXCR, keeping a single row per CDR3 protein. The sample lists about 350,000 distinct CDR3 sequences; roughly an eighth were seen once. This TCR came from a woman aged 40 to 55 with Graves' ophthalmopathy. The J gene is TRBJ2-5, the V gene TRBV29-1; unclear D gene. The specimen sequenced was blood. The CDR3 DNA reads as TGCAGCGTTGAAACGGACGTGATAAAGACCCAGTACTTC. Translating gives CSVETDVIKTQYF. The entire variable domain, with the rest obtained from reference TRBV29-1 and TRBJ2-5, is as follows: SAVISQKPSRDICQRGTSLTIQCQVDSQVTMMFWYRQQPGQSLTLIATANQGSEATYESGFVIDKFPISRPNLTFSTLTVSNMSPEDSSIYLCSVETDVIKTQYFGPGTRLLVL.